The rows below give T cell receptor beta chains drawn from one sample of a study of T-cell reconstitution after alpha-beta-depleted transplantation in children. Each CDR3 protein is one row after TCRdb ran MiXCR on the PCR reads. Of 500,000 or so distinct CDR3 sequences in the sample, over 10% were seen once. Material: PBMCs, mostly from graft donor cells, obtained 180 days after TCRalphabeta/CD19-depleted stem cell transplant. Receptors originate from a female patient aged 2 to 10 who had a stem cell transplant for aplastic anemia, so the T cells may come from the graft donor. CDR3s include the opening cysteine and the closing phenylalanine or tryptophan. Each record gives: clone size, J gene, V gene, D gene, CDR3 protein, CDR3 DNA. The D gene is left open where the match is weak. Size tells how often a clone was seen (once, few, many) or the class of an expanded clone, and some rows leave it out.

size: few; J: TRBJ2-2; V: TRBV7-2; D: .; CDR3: CASSLAGPHGVGELFF; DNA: TGTGCCAGCAGCTTAGCTGGTCCTCATGGAGTCGGGGAGCTGTTTTTT
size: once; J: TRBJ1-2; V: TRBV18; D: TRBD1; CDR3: CASSPPVYRGPYGYTF; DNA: TGTGCCAGCTCACCACCGGTTTACAGGGGCCCCTATGGCTACACCTTC
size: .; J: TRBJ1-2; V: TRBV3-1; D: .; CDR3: CASSQSGQLPNYGYTF; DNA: TGTGCCAGCAGCCAATCCGGACAGCTACCTAACTATGGCTACACCTTC
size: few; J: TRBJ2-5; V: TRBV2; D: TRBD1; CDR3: CASSEAGQGTADRQETQYF; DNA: TGTGCCAGCAGTGAAGCCGGACAGGGTACTGCAGATAGACAAGAGACCCAGTACTTC
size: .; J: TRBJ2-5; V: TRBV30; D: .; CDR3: CAWSVSRGRETQYF; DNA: TGTGCCTGGAGTGTCTCCCGGGGTCGAGAGACCCAGTACTTC
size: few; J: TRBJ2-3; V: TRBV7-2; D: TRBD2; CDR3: CASSYRSGRRADTQYF; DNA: TGTGCCAGCAGCTACCGTAGCGGGAGAAGGGCAGATACGCAGTATTTT
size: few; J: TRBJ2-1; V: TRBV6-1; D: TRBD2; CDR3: CASSETLAGGRDEQFF; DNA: TGTGCCAGCAGTGAGACTCTAGCGGGAGGGAGGGATGAGCAGTTCTTC
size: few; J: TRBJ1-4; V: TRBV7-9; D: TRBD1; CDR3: CASAGWTGPEKLFF; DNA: TGTGCCAGCGCCGGGTGGACAGGACCTGAAAAACTGTTTTTT
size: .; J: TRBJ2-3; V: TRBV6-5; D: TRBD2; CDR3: CASSYPGTSGSTDTQYF; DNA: TGTGCCAGCAGTTACCCCGGGACTAGCGGTAGCACAGATACGCAGTATTTT
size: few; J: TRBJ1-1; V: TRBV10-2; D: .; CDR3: CASAQGQSYTEAFF; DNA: TGCGCCAGCGCTCAAGGGCAGTCGTACACTGAAGCTTTCTTT
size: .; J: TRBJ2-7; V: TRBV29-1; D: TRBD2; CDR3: CSARGGVTSGSTSYEQYF; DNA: TGCAGCGCCAGGGGGGGGGTGACTAGCGGGAGTACCTCCTACGAGCAGTACTTC
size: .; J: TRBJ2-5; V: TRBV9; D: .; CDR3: CASSAPGPVSETQYF; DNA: TGTGCCAGCAGCGCCCCCGGGCCCGTGAGTGAGACCCAGTACTTC
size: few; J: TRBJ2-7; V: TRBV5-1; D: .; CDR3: CASSLSSVFRLTAYEQYF; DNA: TGCGCCAGCAGCTTGTCTTCGGTCTTCCGACTCACGGCCTACGAGCAGTACTTC
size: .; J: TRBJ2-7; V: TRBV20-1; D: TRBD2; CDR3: CSARDPSGTLYEQYF; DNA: TGCAGTGCTAGAGATCCTAGCGGGACGCTCTACGAGCAGTACTTC
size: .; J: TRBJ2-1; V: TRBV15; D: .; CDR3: CATSRDWGHRFF; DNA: TGTGCCACCAGCAGAGATTGGGGACACCGGTTCTTC
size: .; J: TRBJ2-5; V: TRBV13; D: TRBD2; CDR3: CASSGINRLAGAPETQYF; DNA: TGTGCCAGCAGCGGCATAAATCGACTAGCGGGGGCTCCGGAGACCCAGTACTTC
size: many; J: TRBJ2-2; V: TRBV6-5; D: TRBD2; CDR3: CASRRAGEPTGELFF; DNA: TGTGCCAGCAGAAGGGCGGGAGAGCCCACCGGGGAGCTGTTTTTT
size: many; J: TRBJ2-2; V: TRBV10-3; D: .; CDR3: CAIINRYTGELFF; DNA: TGTGCCATCATTAATCGATACACCGGGGAGCTGTTTTTT
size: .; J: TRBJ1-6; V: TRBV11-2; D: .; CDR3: CASSLQGPLKGDSYNSPLHF; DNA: TGTGCCAGCAGCTTACAGGGCCCCTTAAAAGGGGACTCCTATAATTCACCCCTCCACTTT
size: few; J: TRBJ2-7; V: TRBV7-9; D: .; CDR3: CASSRTGDLYEQYF; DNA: TGTGCCAGCAGCCGGACTGGAGACCTCTACGAGCAGTACTTC
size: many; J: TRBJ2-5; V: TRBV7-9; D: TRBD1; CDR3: CASSLGQGISQTQYF; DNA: TGTGCCAGCAGCTTAGGACAGGGGATATCACAGACCCAGTACTTC
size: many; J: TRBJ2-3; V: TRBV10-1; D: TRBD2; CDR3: CASSDSGGSTDTQYF; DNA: TGCGCCAGCAGCGATAGCGGGGGCAGCACAGATACGCAGTATTTT
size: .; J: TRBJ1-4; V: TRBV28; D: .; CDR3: CASSLYRAAGGVFF; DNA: TGTGCCAGCAGTTTATACAGGGCCGCGGGAGGGGTGTTTTTT
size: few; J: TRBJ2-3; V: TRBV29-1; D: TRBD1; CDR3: CSAQRDRATDTQYF; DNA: TGCAGCGCTCAACGGGACAGGGCGACAGATACGCAGTATTTT
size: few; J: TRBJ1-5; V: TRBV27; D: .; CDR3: CASRDSFSNQPQHF; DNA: TGTGCCAGCAGGGACAGTTTTAGCAATCAGCCCCAGCATTTT
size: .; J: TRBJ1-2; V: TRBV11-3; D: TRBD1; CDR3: CASSYRDSNYGYTF; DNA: TGTGCCAGCAGCTACCGGGACAGTAACTATGGCTACACCTTC
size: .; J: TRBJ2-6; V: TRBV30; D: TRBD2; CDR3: CAWRGAGVVSGANVLTF; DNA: TGTGCCTGGAGGGGAGCGGGAGTGGTCTCTGGGGCCAACGTCCTGACTTTC
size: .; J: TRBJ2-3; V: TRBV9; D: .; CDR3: CASSSHPGRGTDTQYF; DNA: TGTGCCAGCAGCTCCCACCCGGGACGGGGCACAGATACGCAGTATTTT
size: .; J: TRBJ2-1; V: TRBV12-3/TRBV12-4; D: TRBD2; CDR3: CASSLPEAGGNEQFF; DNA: TGTGCCAGCAGTTTACCAGAAGCGGGAGGGAATGAGCAGTTCTTC
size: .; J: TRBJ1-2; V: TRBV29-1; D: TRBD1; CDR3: CSVGQGMNYGYTF; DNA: TGCAGCGTTGGACAGGGAATGAACTATGGCTACACCTTC
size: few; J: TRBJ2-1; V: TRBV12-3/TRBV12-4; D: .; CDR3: CASSFVLAGNEQFF; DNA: TGTGCCAGCAGTTTTGTTCTCGCCGGCAATGAGCAGTTCTTC
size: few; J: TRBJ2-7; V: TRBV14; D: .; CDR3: CASSQRLPGHLPYFYEQYF; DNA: TGTGCCAGCAGCCAAAGGCTCCCGGGACACCTACCCTATTTCTACGAGCAGTACTTC
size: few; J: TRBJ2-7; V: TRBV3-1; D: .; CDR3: CATSSEPASYEQYF; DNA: TGTGCCACCTCATCCGAGCCGGCCTCCTACGAGCAGTACTTC
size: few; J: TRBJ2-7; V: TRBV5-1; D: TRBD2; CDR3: CASSLAPSGGARSSYEQYF; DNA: TGCGCCAGCAGCTTGGCGCCTAGCGGGGGGGCCAGGAGCTCCTACGAGCAGTACTTC
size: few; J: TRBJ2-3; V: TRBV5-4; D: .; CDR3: CASSSEATDTQYF; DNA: TGTGCCAGCAGCTCCGAGGCCACAGATACGCAGTATTTT
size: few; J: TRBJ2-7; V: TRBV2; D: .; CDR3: CASSEAREPGYEQYF; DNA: TGTGCCAGCAGTGAAGCCCGGGAGCCCGGGTACGAGCAGTACTTC
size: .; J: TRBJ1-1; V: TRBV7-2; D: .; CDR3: CASSPQLGHSAAFF; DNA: TGTGCCAGCAGCCCCCAGCTAGGCCACAGTGCAGCTTTCTTT
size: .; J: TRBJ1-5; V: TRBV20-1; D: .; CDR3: CSARGEGSASPQHF; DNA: TGCAGTGCTAGAGGAGAGGGGTCTGCATCGCCCCAGCATTTT
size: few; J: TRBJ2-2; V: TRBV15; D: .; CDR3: CATSRDPGSTGELFF; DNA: TGTGCCACCAGCAGAGATCCAGGGAGTACCGGGGAGCTGTTTTTT
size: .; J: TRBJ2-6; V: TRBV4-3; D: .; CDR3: CASSRVRGWFSGANVLTF; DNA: TGCGCCAGCAGTAGAGTACGAGGGTGGTTCTCTGGGGCCAACGTCCTGACTTTC
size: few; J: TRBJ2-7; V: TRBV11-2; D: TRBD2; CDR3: CASSLEVGLAGEDEQYF; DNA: TGTGCCAGCAGCTTAGAAGTAGGACTAGCGGGAGAAGACGAGCAGTACTTC
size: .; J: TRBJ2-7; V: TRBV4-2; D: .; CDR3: CASSQRDSYEQYF; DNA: TGTGCCAGCAGCCAGCGGGACAGCTACGAGCAGTACTTC